The 5 T cell receptor beta chains below all came from one sample that was sequenced in a study of PD-1 blockade in classical Hodgkin lymphoma. Time point defined: cycle 4 day 1 (C4D1), after 6 weeks of nivolumab. Every one of the patients relapsed after autologous stem cell transplantation (brentuximab vedotin exposure was variable). The assay was immunoSEQ multiplex PCR, and TCRdb's table has in-frame clones only and misses some. The data hold tens of thousands of clones, with 80% observed a single time. The sequences come from peripheral blood mononuclear cells (PBMCs), collected before the fourth cycle of nivolumab. These receptors were collected from a human donor with classical Hodgkin lymphoma.

CDR3 sequence reads: CASSAGTGAYEQYF. The CDR3 nucleotides are TGTGCCAGCAGCGCCGGGACAGGGGCCTACGAGCAGTACTTC. The rearrangement joins TRBV6-5 to TRBJ2-5, with 10 bases aligning to TRBD1. The DNA end favors TRBJ2-7, so the J call may be wrong. The germline gives CDR1 MNHEY, CDR2 SVGAGI. The CDR3 sequence is 14 residues long.

The rearrangement links TRBV5-1 to TRBJ2-3, with TRBD1 matching 8 bases. Germline CDR1 and CDR2: SGHRS and YFSETQ. This CDR3 comprises 15 residues. J was trimmed by 3 bases and V by 6 bases; bases with no gene match: 9. The CDR3 bases are TGCGCCAGCACCTCAGGGGGCGCGGGTACAGATACGCAGTATTTT. Translated, it gives CASTSGGAGTDTQYF.

The chain uses TRBV6-5 and TRBJ1-1; D perhaps matches TRBD1 (5 bases). The V gene lost 2 bases and the J gene lost 0 bases, with 10 bases spanning the gap. CDR3 length equals 15 residues. CDR1 MNHEY and CDR2 SVGAGI come from the germline V gene. This CDR3 reads CASSYLGAMNTEAFF. Here the CDR3 DNA reads TGTGCCAGCAGTTACCTAGGGGCCATGAACACTGAAGCTTTCTTT.

The chain has TRBV11-2 and TRBJ2-3, with D possibly matching TRBD2 (6 bases). V lost 5 bases and J 7 bases, leaving 19 bases between the germline ends. The CDR3 is 15 residues long. The germline V gene has CDR1 SGHAT and CDR2 FQNNGV. In DNA, the CDR3 is TGTGCCAGCAGCACGCGTAGGGATCTAGCGAATACGCAGTATTTT. This translates into CASSTRRDLANTQYF.

This sequence joins TRBV30 and TRBJ2-6; either TRBD1 or TRBD2 may fit D (5 bases each). The CDR3 loop spans 17 amino acids. With 5 bases removed from V and 4 bases from J, the gap between germline ends came to 21 bases. Germline CDR1 GTSNPN, CDR2 SVGIG (reference sequence). The CDR3 DNA sequence: TGTGCCTGGTCCCGGGGCAGTTGGCAGGCCGGGGCCAACGTCCTGACTTTC. Its protein is CAWSRGSWQAGANVLTF. The full variable domain, rest sourced from reference TRBV30 and TRBJ2-6, is SQTIHQWPATLVQPVGSPLSLECTVEGTSNPNLYWYRQAAGRGLQLLFYSVGIGQISSEVPQNLSASRPQDRQFILSSKKLLLSDSGFYLCAWSRGSWQAGANVLTFGAGSRLTVL.